The clone carrying this TCR beta chain was observed a handful of times. Its target is not known. The sample comes from a study of early T cells in non-severe SARS-CoV-2 infection. Study-wide context: It was bulk RNA from unsorted whole blood that was sequenced, and the chains were unpaired. Study results and caveats: VDJdb-based matching was biased toward anti-spike CD8 responses and missed private and CD4 specificities.

The CDR3 loop spans 15 amino acids. Trimming cost V 6 bases and J 6 bases; bases outside gene matches: 11. As part of library construction, unique molecular identifiers were attached to individual cDNA molecules. TCRdb re-called the 5' RACE reads through MiXCR, storing one row per CDR3 protein. Of approximately 60,000 distinct CDR3 sequences listed, approximately 12% are singletons. This sequence was found in an adult who was a healthcare worker with PCR-confirmed SARS-CoV-2 infection or an uninfected control (not recorded which). This rearrangement joins TRBV12-3 or TRBV12-4 to TRBJ2-7; TRBD1 agrees at 10 bases. Material for sequencing was whole blood. The CDR3 loop reads CASSPGGTGAAEQYF. CDR3 in DNA: TGTGCCAGCAGCCCTGGTGGGACAGGGGCCGCCGAGCAGTACTTC.